The present T cell receptor beta chain was sequenced within a study of OX40 agonist ivuxolimab in advanced cancers. Turning to the study itself: Among those enrolled, mean age was 60 years (range roughly 23 to 90) and over 70% were male. Study-level points and caveats: Clonal expansion from baseline to week 6 occurred in both CD4+ and CD8+ T cells.

With V trimmed by 2 bases and J by 7 bases, 12 bases remained unmatched. The CDR3 extends over 17 amino acids. CDR1 KGHSH and CDR2 LQKENI come from the germline V gene. Repertoires were generated with immunoSEQ multiplex PCR, while TCRdb's copy carries only in-frame clones and drops some. The table lists 45,000 to 70,000 clones, approximately 86% of them singletons. Systemic immunosuppression or autoimmune disease history was grounds to exclude patients. In the case of this clone: The target antigen is unknown.

The sequence was obtained from an adult with an advanced solid tumor such as melanoma, head and neck, liver or kidney cancer. The chain links TRBV18 to TRBJ2-1; TRBD2 matches 9 bases. The material sequenced was CD4+ or CD8+ T cells sorted from blood, taken in a trial of the OX40 agonist ivuxolimab. The CDR3 region is CASSPGIAGESRNEQFF. CDR3 coding DNA: TGTGCCAGCTCACCAGGAATAGCGGGAGAGTCTCGAAATGAGCAGTTCTTC.